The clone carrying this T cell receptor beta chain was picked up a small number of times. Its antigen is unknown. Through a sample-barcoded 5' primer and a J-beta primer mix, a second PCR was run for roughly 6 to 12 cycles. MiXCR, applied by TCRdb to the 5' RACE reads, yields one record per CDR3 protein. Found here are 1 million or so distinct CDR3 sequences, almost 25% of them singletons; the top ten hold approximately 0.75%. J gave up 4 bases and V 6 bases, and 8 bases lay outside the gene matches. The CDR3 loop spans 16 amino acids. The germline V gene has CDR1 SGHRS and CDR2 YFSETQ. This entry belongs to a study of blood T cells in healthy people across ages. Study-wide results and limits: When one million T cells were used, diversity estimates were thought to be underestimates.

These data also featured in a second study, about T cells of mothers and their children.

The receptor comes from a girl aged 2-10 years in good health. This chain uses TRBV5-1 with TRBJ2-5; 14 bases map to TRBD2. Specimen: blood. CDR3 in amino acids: CASIPAGLAGVETQYF. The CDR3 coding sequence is TGCGCCAGCATTCCGGCGGGACTAGCGGGAGTAGAGACCCAGTACTTC.